This T cell receptor beta chain stems from a study of blood T cell repertoires in COVID-19 (dated by TCRdb to about 2020). General notes on the study: Samples from collaborators originated in the United States, Italy and Spain and spanned both the acute and convalescent phases of COVID-19. Where available, HLA class I and class II types were obtained from metadata supplied by the sample provider rather than from assay-based typing. Sample metadata almost always included a de-identified subject ID, COVID-19 status, age in years and sex. Subjects who had been exposed to COVID-19, were actively infected with it, or had recovered from it provided the deeply sampled blood TCRbeta repertoires that made up the dataset. The prospective study material was composed of cDNA or gDNA derived from T cells, B-cell-depleted T cells, or PBMCs. The repertoires were released in a freely available public database meant as a resource for research on the immune response to SARS-CoV-2. The samples were drawn from two sources: the first 160 participants of the ongoing ImmuneRACE study, and 1,200 or so subjects contributed by 6 global collaborators. Findings and caveats that apply to the study as a whole: The quantity of clinical and demographic metadata differed by source and by participant and was supplied without curation.

TCRbeta CDR3 regions were amplified from genomic DNA by means of the immunoSEQ Assay, a bias-controlled multiplex PCR. The source study handled its data this way. Within the assay, amplification of reference gene primers was used to estimate how many nucleated cells each sample contained. Sequence reads were collapsed and filtered to measure the absolute abundance of every unique TCRbeta CDR3 rearrangement. For each sample, productive Simpson clonality was calculated as the square root of Simpson's diversity index over productive rearrangements. TCRdb limited this immuneACCESS table to in-frame rearrangements with V and J called. A share of clones is missing; checked studies link under half to unresolved V genes, and the rest is unexplained. Clone size and the V and J calls come from that table; the DNA yielded D and trimming. The sample table lists about 170,000 clones, 65% to 85% of them with a count of one. The ten largest account for approximately 10% of the sample.

Comments on this clone: No cognate antigen has been identified for it. Base qualities are not provided; no much larger clone lies one nucleotide away. At the DNA level, this CDR3 is encoded by other sequences in the same sample as well.

The collaborating institutions used their own protocols to collect whole blood in K2EDTA tubes. For TCRbeta analysis, collaborators shipped samples as frozen whole blood, isolated PBMCs, or DNA extracted from either of those sample types. The sequencing sample was made of peripheral blood. The TCR originated in a man in his 70s with active or convalescent COVID-19.

The DNA sequence reads TGTGCCAGCCGCCGGGACAGTAATCAGCCCCAGCATTTT. The encoded protein is CASRRDSNQPQHF. The sequence joins TRBV2 to TRBJ1-5; TRBD1 matches 7 bases in the middle. The germline V gene yields SNHLY for CDR1 and FYNNEI for CDR2. Spanning cysteine to phenylalanine, the CDR3 consists of 13 amino acids. Kept here is only the CDR3 DNA, which spans 39 bases and is read in frame from base 1. V trim: 8 bases; J trim: 4 bases; unmatched bases: 5.